This T cell receptor beta chain was documented in a study of cytomegalovirus exposure and HLA in healthy donors. Study-level background: A later analysis reported the 120 validation repertoires used the same platform as the 500 to 800 first-cohort repertoires. Regarding the study as a whole: Rarity marked most TCR sequences, yet some public TCRs occurred in many donors. Researchers catalogued 160 or so TCR beta chains as cytomegalovirus-associated.

Libraries were prepared by immunoSEQ multiplex PCR; TCRdb keeps only in-frame clonotypes and omits some of them. The repertoire holds tens of thousands of clones, with approximately 93% as singletons. The germline V gene has CDR1 KGHSH and CDR2 LQKENI. The V gene lost 6 bases and the J gene lost 2 bases, with 14 bases spanning the gap. The CDR3 runs 15 residues. For this clone: What it recognizes is unknown.

This receptor was taken from a young woman in good health and CMV-seronegative. The sequenced material came from PBMCs. The J gene is TRBJ2-1, the V gene TRBV18; TRBD1 is a possible D gene (6 bases). In nucleotides, the CDR3 is TGTGCCAGCTCCCCCGCCCGGGACACCTACAATGAGCAGTTCTTC. Encoded protein: CASSPARDTYNEQFF.